These 22 T cell receptor beta chains came from one sample sequenced in a study of glioma-infiltrating T cells after dendritic cell vaccination. Measured with immunoSEQ multiplex PCR; TCRdb has only the in-frame clones, and not every one. The repertoire holds under 130,000 clones, with 81% as singletons. The sample in question was blood, obtained before dendritic cell vaccination. All receptors come from a human donor with glioblastoma.

The chain carries TRBV4-2 and TRBJ2-5; TRBD2 aligns across 12 bases. The CDR3 is 15 residues long. J lost 3 bases, V lost 6 bases, and 5 bases had no gene match. CDR1 and CDR2 (germline): LGHNA, YNFKEQ. The CDR3 protein is CASSSSSGGEETQYF. For the CDR3, the DNA is TGTGCCAGCAGTTCGTCTAGCGGGGGGGAAGAGACCCAGTACTTC.

This chain links TRBV9 with TRBJ1-2; 8 positions match TRBD1. CDR1 is SGDLS and CDR2 is YYNGEE in the germline V gene. The CDR3 runs 13 residues. With V trimmed by 1 base and J by 6 bases, 2 bases remained unmatched. The CDR3 region is CASSVTGGDGYTF. The CDR3, as DNA: TGTGCCAGCAGCGTAACAGGGGGTGATGGCTACACCTTC.

The gene calls are TRBV29-1 and TRBJ2-2; TRBD2 agrees at 8 bases. Per germline, CDR1 SQVTM and CDR2 ANQGSEA. The trim removed 7 bases at V and 1 base at J, leaving 11 bases unmatched. The CDR3 loop spans 16 amino acids. DNA for the CDR3: TGCAGCGCCGTTGACACTAGCGGATTGAACACCGGGGAGCTGTTTTTT. The encoded protein is CSAVDTSGLNTGELFF.

This clone was seen more than once but under ten times. This sequence joins TRBV6-4 and TRBJ1-6; D uncertain. The V and J ends lost 2 bases and 10 bases respectively, with 9 bases between them. This CDR3 is 13 amino acids long. Germline V lookup: CDR1 MRHNA, CDR2 SNTAGT. The CDR3 DNA is TGTGCCAGCAGTGACGCCCTAAACTCACCCCTCCACTTT. Protein product: CASSDALNSPLHF.

The V call is TRBV11-2, the J call TRBJ2-2; 7 positions agree with TRBD2. In germline, CDR1 is SGHAT, CDR2 FQNNGV. The CDR3 is made up of 16 amino acids. V gave up 1 base and J gave up 3 bases; unmatched junction bases: 5. CDR3 bases: TGTGCCAGCAGCTTAGTGGGGGGGAGGTACACCGGGGAGCTGTTTTTT. Translating it yields CASSLVGGRYTGELFF. Supplemented by reference TRBV11-2 and TRBJ2-2, the full variable domain reads EAGVAQSPRYKIIEKRQSVAFWCNPISGHATLYWYQQILGQGPKLLIQFQNNGVVDDSQLPKDRFSAERLKGVDSTLKIQPAKLEDSAVYLCASSLVGGRYTGELFFGEGSRLTVL.

The chain combines TRBV19 with TRBJ1-6; D remains unclear. The CDR3 has 16 residues. From germline, CDR1 is LNHDA and CDR2 SQIVND (reference sequence). Trimming took off 2 bases at V and 0 bases at J, with 8 bases between the two ends. The CDR3 DNA reads as TGTGCCAGTAGTATAAGCGGGAACTCCTATAATTCACCCCTCCACTTT. Protein product: CASSISGNSYNSPLHF.

The chain has TRBV18 and TRBJ2-1, with TRBD2 identical over 9 bases. The V segment lost 1 base and the J segment 5 bases; nucleotides outside the gene matches: 6. The germline gives CDR1 KGHSH, CDR2 LQKENI. The CDR3 consists of 16 residues. CDR3 in DNA: TGTGCCAGCTCACCACTAATAGCGGGGGACCACAATGAGCAGTTCTTC. Translating it yields CASSPLIAGDHNEQFF.

The J gene is TRBJ2-3, the V gene TRBV9, with D possibly being TRBD1 (5 bases). Trimming took 0 bases from V and 5 from J, leaving 16 bases between them. The CDR3 extends over 16 amino acids. From germline, CDR1 is SGDLS and CDR2 YYNGEE. CDR3 loop: CASSVVWGLREDTQYF. CDR3 in DNA: TGTGCCAGCAGCGTAGTCTGGGGCTTACGAGAAGATACGCAGTATTTT.

This chain connects TRBV5-5 to TRBJ1-1; TRBD1 is a possible D gene (5 bases). The germline gives CDR1 SGHKS, CDR2 YYEKEE (reference sequence). This CDR3 is 14 amino acids long. Trimming pared 4 bases from V and 1 base from J, leaving 11 bases between. The CDR3 region is CASSTGERNTEAFF. The CDR3 DNA is TGTGCCAGCAGCACGGGGGAAAGGAACACTGAAGCTTTCTTT.

The rearrangement uses TRBV11-3 and TRBJ2-7, with TRBD1 matching over 8 bases. V trimming: 3 bases; J trimming: 4 bases; junction bases outside the gene matches: 2. Germline V gene sequence: CDR1 SGHNT, CDR2 YENEEA. The CDR3 runs 13 residues. In DNA form, the CDR3 reads TGTGCCAGCAGCTTCGGACAGGGTTACGAGCAGTACTTC. Encoded protein: CASSFGQGYEQYF.

This chain uses TRBV7-6 with TRBJ1-2; no firm D call. This CDR3 has 12 amino acids. Germline V gene sequence: CDR1 SGHVS, CDR2 FNYEAQ. V lost 4 bases and J 5 bases, leaving 8 bases between the germline ends. This CDR3 is CASSSGIYGYTF. The CDR3 nucleotides read TGTGCCAGCAGCTCCGGGATTTATGGCTACACCTTC.

J is TRBJ1-3 and V is TRBV6-1; D not certain. Trimming took off 8 bases at V and 2 bases at J, with 16 bases between the two ends. The CDR3 length is 15 residues. Germline V CDR1 and CDR2: MNHNS, SASEGT. The CDR3 DNA sequence: TGTGCCAGCTCTATCACCCGGGTACCTGGAAACACCATATATTTT. Translating it yields CASSITRVPGNTIYF.

The chain joins TRBV19 to TRBJ1-1; D is possibly TRBD1 (5 bases). The germline CDR1 and CDR2 sequences are LNHDA and SQIVND (reference sequence). Trimming shortened V by 4 bases and J by 1 base, and 10 bases separated the two germline ends. The CDR3 runs 14 residues. The CDR3 coding sequence is TGTGCCAGTAGTAGTGGACACCAGAACACTGAAGCTTTCTTT. Encoded protein: CASSSGHQNTEAFF.

This rearrangement joins TRBV21-1 to TRBJ2-7; the D call of TRBD2 is as the table states it, not checked on the DNA. TRBV21-1 is a recognized pseudogene. The CDR3 runs to 14 residues. The CDR3: CASSKMGGNYEQYF. CDR3 nucleotides: TGTGCCAGCAGCAAAATGGGGGGGAACTACGAGCAGTACTTC.

A few counts support this clone. The rearrangement links TRBV7-9 to TRBJ1-1; maybe TRBD1 (5 bases). The CDR3 spans 14 residues. V lost 3 bases and J 3 bases, leaving 11 bases between the germline ends. The germline gives CDR1 SEHNR, CDR2 FQNEAQ (reference sequence). DNA for the CDR3: TGTGCCAGCAGCTTTGAAGGGGTGTACACTGAAGCTTTCTTT. Amino acid sequence: CASSFEGVYTEAFF.

This rearrangement joins TRBV2 to TRBJ2-5; 12 bases are a match to TRBD2. This CDR3 contains 18 residues. CDR1 is SNHLY, CDR2 FYNNEI, per germline. V dropped 5 bases and J dropped 2; count of bases not matched to a gene: 12. CDR3 DNA sequence: TGTGCCAGCAGTCTAGGGACTAGCGGGCAACCCCTGCAAGAGACCCAGTACTTC. Translation gives CASSLGTSGQPLQETQYF.

The gene calls are TRBV7-2 and TRBJ1-5; D possibly corresponds to TRBD1 (5 bases). Germline CDR1 and CDR2: SGHTA and FQGNSA. With 6 bases removed from V and 6 bases from J, the gap between germline ends came to 18 bases. The length of the CDR3 is 15 residues. The CDR3 region is CASSSISRGSQPQHF. As DNA, the CDR3 is TGTGCCAGCAGTTCCATTAGCCGGGGGAGTCAGCCCCAGCATTTT.

The rearrangement links TRBV4-1 to TRBJ1-2; no reliable D call. CDR1 MGHRA and CDR2 YSYEKL come from the germline V gene. The length of the CDR3 is 16 residues. The V end was cut by 2 bases, the J end by 7 bases, with 20 bases between. The CDR3: CASSQSLRAPRGGYTF. The CDR3 DNA reads TGCGCCAGCAGCCAATCACTACGGGCCCCCCGGGGTGGCTACACCTTC.

The chain has TRBV7-9 and TRBJ2-7; possibly TRBD1 for D (5 bases). Per the germline V gene, CDR1 is SEHNR and CDR2 is FQNEAQ (reference sequence). The CDR3 has 18 residues. V was clipped by 4 bases and J by 3 bases, with 25 bases between them. The CDR3 sequence is CASSSSTVTREGDYEQYF. The CDR3 DNA reads as TGTGCCAGCAGCTCATCAACCGTTACCAGGGAAGGGGACTACGAGCAGTACTTC.

This chain joins TRBV15 and TRBJ2-3, with 9 bases identical to TRBD1. J was trimmed by 4 bases and V by 1 base; bases with no gene match: 9. The CDR3 is 17 amino acids. Germline CDR1 LNHNV, CDR2 YYDKDF (reference sequence). CDR3 nucleotides: TGTGCCACCAGCAGAGTTTTGGACAGGGGAGCCGCAGATACGCAGTATTTT. Residues: CATSRVLDRGAADTQYF.

The J gene is TRBJ2-5, the V gene TRBV7-2, with D perhaps TRBD1 (7 bases). Trimming removed 5 bases at V and 1 base at J, with 17 bases between. CDR3 length: 16 residues. Germline V CDR1 and CDR2: SGHTA, FQGNSA. CDR3 protein: CASSQGSGGFQETQYF. In DNA form, the CDR3 reads TGTGCCAGCAGCCAGGGCTCAGGGGGGTTCCAAGAGACCCAGTACTTC. The whole variable domain, remainder taken from reference TRBV7-2 and TRBJ2-5, is GAGVSQSPSNKVTEKGKDVELRCDPISGHTALYWYRQSLGQGLEFLIYFQGNSAPDKSGLPSDRFSAERTGGSVSTLTIQRTQQEDSAVYLCASSQGSGGFQETQYFGPGTRLLVL.

This sequence joins TRBV7-9 and TRBJ2-6, with a tentative D call TRBD2 (5 bases). CDR3 length: 15 amino acids. V was pared by 5 bases and J by 1 base, with 9 bases between. Germline assignment: CDR1 SEHNR and CDR2 FQNEAQ (reference sequence). The chain's CDR3 is CASSPGKSGANVLTF. The CDR3 nucleotides read TGTGCCAGCAGCCCCGGGAAATCTGGGGCCAACGTCCTGACTTTC.